This T cell receptor beta chain comes out of a study of pediatric ulcerative colitis. Findings and caveats of the study: Ulcerative colitis patients shared more blood-rectal clones than controls.

The trim removed 2 bases at V and 4 bases at J, leaving 14 bases unmatched. The CDR3 spans 18 residues. CDR1 is SQVTM, CDR2 ANQGSEA, per germline. Concerning this clone: What it binds is not known.

Generated by immunoSEQ multiplex PCR, the TCRdb table keeps only in-frame clones and is missing some. The sample lists approximately 60,000 clones; 86% were seen once. The clonotype comes from a boy under 18 with severe ulcerative colitis. The sample was blood. V usage is TRBV29-1 and J usage is TRBJ2-5, with 12 nucleotides matching TRBD2. The CDR3, as DNA: TGCAGCGTTGAATTTTCTAGCGGGAGGGTATGGGGAATAGAGACCCAGTACTTC. It is translated as CSVEFSSGRVWGIETQYF.